This T cell receptor beta chain was documented in a study of cytomegalovirus exposure and HLA in healthy donors. Notes on the study in general: Diagnosis of cytomegalovirus status made by the classifier reportedly showed high specificity and sensitivity. As confirmed in vitro, a few CMV-associated chains were specific for CMV antigens.

Notes on this clone: Its target is unknown.

The PCR used 60 Vbeta and 13 Jbeta primers. Sequencing was performed with immunoSEQ multiplex PCR; in TCRdb, only in-frame clones are kept and a portion is missing. The listing records around 160,000 clones. Unmatched junction bases numbered 3, after V lost 2 bases and J lost 0 bases. Germline V gene lookup returns CDR1 MNHEY and CDR2 SVGAGI. CDR3 size: 16 residues. This chain connects TRBV6-5 to TRBJ2-1, with 8 bases aligning to TRBD2. The sample taken for sequencing was PBMCs. The source of this sequence is a woman aged 45-59 years in good health and CMV-seronegative. CDR3 protein: CASSYGAGGSYNEQFF. The CDR3 nucleotides read TGTGCCAGCAGTTACGGGGCGGGGGGCTCCTACAATGAGCAGTTCTTC.